Here is one TCR beta chain with its context. The V end was cut by 10 bases, the J end by 1 base, with 17 bases between. CDR1 is SGHTA, CDR2 FQGNSA, per germline. The CDR3 is 15 amino acids. This record comes from a study of CD8+ T cells in alopecia areata. For the study at large: The study gave treated patients oral tofacitinib at 5 to 10 mg twice daily.

Reverse transcribed after extraction, RNA yielded cDNA as the sequencing template. Clones were read by immunoSEQ multiplex PCR, and TCRdb kept only the in-frame ones, dropping some. The data contain about 120,000 clones, under 40% of them singletons. The TCR sequence derives from a human donor with alopecia areata. The chain couples TRBV7-2 to TRBJ2-1; D gene ambiguous. The sequenced material came from CD4+ T cells sorted from blood. CDR3 protein: CATSQRQNSYNEQFF. For the CDR3, the DNA is TGTGCCACCTCCCAGCGCCAGAATTCCTACAATGAGCAGTTCTTC.